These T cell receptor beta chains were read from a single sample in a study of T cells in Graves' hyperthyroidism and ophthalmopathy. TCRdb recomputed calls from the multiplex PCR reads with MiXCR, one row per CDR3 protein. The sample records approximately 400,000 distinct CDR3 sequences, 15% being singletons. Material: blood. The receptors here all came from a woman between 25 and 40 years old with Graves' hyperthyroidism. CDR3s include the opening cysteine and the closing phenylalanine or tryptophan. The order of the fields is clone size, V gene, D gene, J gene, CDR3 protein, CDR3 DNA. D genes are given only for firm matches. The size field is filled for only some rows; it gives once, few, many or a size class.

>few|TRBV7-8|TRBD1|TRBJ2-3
CASSLAPGGQAGDTQYF
TGTGCCAGCAGCTTAGCGCCCGGAGGACAGGCGGGAGATACGCAGTATTTT
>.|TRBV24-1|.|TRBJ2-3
CATSASSADTQYF
TGTGCCACCAGTGCGTCCAGTGCCGATACGCAGTATTTT
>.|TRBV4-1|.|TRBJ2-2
CASSQDRHTGELFF
TGTGCCAGCAGCCAAGATCGCCACACCGGGGAGCTGTTTTTT
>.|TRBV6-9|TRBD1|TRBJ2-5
CAGSYWTGEETQYF
TGTGCCGGCAGTTACTGGACAGGGGAGGAGACCCAGTACTTC
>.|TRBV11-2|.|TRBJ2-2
CASSPDSTNTGELFF
TGTGCCAGCAGTCCCGACTCCACGAACACCGGGGAGCTGTTTTTT
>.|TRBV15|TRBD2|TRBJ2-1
CATSRDGLASNEQFF
TGTGCCACCAGCAGAGATGGACTAGCCTCTAATGAGCAGTTCTTC
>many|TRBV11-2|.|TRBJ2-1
CASSLAIVNEQFF
TGTGCCAGCAGCTTAGCGATTGTCAATGAGCAGTTCTTC
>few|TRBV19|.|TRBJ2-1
CASSINTGTFYNEQFF
TGTGCCAGTAGTATCAATACCGGGACATTTTACAATGAGCAGTTCTTC
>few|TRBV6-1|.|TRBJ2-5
CASAGGLQETQYF
TGTGCCAGCGCAGGGGGGCTGCAGGAGACCCAGTACTTC
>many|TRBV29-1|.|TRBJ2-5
CSVVGQGWETQYF
TGCAGCGTTGTGGGGCAGGGTTGGGAGACCCAGTACTTC
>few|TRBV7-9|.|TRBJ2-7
CASSPRTGSEQYF
TGTGCCAGCAGCCCTAGGACCGGGTCTGAGCAGTACTTC
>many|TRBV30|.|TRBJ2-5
CAWERETQYF
TGTGCCTGGGAAAGGGAGACCCAGTACTTC
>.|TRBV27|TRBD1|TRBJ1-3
CASSLLAQGYSGNTIYF
TGTGCCAGCAGTTTATTGGCACAGGGGTACTCTGGAAACACCATATATTTT
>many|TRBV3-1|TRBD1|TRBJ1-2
CASSLGGGTGQDPTYGYTF
TGTGCCAGCAGCCTTGGTGGCGGGACAGGGCAAGATCCTACCTATGGCTACACCTTC
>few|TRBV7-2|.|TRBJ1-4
CASSSTSWGEKLFF
TGTGCCAGCAGCTCGACCTCTTGGGGTGAAAAACTGTTTTTT
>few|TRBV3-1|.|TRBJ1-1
CASSRGTQEAFF
TGTGCCAGCAGCCGGGGCACCCAAGAAGCTTTCTTT
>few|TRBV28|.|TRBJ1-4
CASRPRVREKLFF
TGTGCCAGCAGGCCGCGGGTTCGGGAAAAACTGTTTTTT
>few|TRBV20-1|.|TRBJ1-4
CSAQGREKLFF
TGCAGTGCCCAGGGTCGGGAAAAACTGTTTTTT
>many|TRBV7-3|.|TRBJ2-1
CASSMGRGEQFF
TGTGCCAGCAGTATGGGAAGGGGTGAGCAGTTCTTC
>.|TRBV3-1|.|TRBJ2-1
CASSLSGPYNEQFF
TGTGCCAGCAGCCTCTCCGGGCCTTACAATGAGCAGTTCTTC
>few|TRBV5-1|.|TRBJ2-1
CASSLSGHGPYNEQFF
TGCGCCAGCAGTCTTAGCGGTCACGGGCCCTACAATGAGCAGTTCTTC
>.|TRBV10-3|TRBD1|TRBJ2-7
CAISEEAGGEQYF
TGTGCCATCAGTGAGGAGGCAGGGGGCGAGCAGTACTTC
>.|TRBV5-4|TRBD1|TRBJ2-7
CASRPENRGVEQYF
TGTGCCAGCAGACCCGAGAACAGGGGGGTCGAGCAGTACTTC
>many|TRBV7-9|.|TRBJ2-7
CASSFQGGEQYF
TGTGCCAGCAGCTTTCAGGGCGGAGAGCAGTACTTC
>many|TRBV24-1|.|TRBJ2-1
CATSDSGRYSYNEQFF
TGTGCCACCAGTGATTCAGGGCGATATTCCTACAATGAGCAGTTCTTC
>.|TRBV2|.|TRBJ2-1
CASRQGSYNEQFF
TGTGCCAGCAGGCAGGGCTCCTACAATGAGCAGTTCTTC
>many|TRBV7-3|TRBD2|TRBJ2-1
CASSRGLAGAGEQFF
TGTGCCAGCAGCCGCGGACTAGCGGGAGCAGGTGAGCAGTTCTTC
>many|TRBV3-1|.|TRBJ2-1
CASRNRGQYNEQFF
TGTGCCAGCCGGAACCGGGGACAATACAATGAGCAGTTCTTC
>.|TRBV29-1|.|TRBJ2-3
CSADRTRSTDTQYF
TGCAGCGCTGATAGGACACGTAGCACAGATACGCAGTATTTT
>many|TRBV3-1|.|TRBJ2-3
CASSHPGDYTQYF
TGTGCCAGCAGCCACCCGGGAGATTATACGCAGTATTTT
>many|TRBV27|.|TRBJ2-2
CASSFSPLLIGELFF
TGTGCCAGCAGTTTCTCCCCCTTATTGATCGGGGAGCTGTTTTTT
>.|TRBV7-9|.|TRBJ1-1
CASSTDSFTEAFF
TGTGCCAGCAGCACCGACAGTTTCACTGAAGCTTTCTTT
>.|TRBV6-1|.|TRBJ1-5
CASKGRIEQPQHF
TGTGCCAGCAAAGGGAGGATCGAACAGCCCCAGCATTTT
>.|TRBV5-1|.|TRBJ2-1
CASSLALGHNEQFF
TGCGCCAGCAGCTTGGCCCTAGGCCACAATGAGCAGTTCTTC
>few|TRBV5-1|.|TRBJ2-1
CASSLASAGQFF
TGCGCCAGCAGCTTGGCCAGCGCTGGGCAGTTCTTC
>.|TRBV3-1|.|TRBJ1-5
CASSDGGGYQPQHF
TGTGCCAGCAGTGACGGGGGAGGGTACCAGCCCCAGCATTTT
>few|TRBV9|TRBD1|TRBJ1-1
CASSARQGSTEAFF
TGTGCCAGCAGCGCAAGACAGGGGAGTACTGAAGCTTTCTTT
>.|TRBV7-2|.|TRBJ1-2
CASSLRTVTNGYTF
TGTGCCAGCAGCTTACGGACAGTTACAAATGGCTACACCTTC
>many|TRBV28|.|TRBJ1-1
CASSLGGSYTEAFF
TGTGCCAGCAGTTTAGGTGGCTCGTACACTGAAGCTTTCTTT
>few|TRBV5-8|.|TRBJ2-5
CASSFGREPYQETQYF
TGTGCCAGCAGCTTTGGGCGGGAACCGTACCAAGAGACCCAGTACTTC
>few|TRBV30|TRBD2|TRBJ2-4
CAWISGIAKNIQYF
TGTGCCTGGATTAGCGGGATAGCCAAAAACATTCAGTACTTC
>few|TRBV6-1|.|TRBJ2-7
CASSPGAKYEQYF
TGTGCCAGCAGTCCGGGTGCAAAATACGAGCAGTACTTC
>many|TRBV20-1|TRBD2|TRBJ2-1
CSARDRTSAIWDNEQFF
TGCAGTGCTCGAGATAGGACTAGCGCCATTTGGGACAATGAGCAGTTCTTC
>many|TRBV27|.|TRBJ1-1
CASSFVSHTEAFF
TGTGCCAGCAGTTTTGTGTCGCACACTGAAGCTTTCTTT
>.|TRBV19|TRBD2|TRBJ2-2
CASKPGLPNTGELFF
TGTGCCAGTAAACCGGGACTACCGAACACCGGGGAGCTGTTTTTT
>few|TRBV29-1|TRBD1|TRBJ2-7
CSAWTGAYEQYF
TGCAGCGCTTGGACAGGGGCCTACGAGCAGTACTTC
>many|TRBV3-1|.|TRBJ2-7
CASSQGSYQTSSYEQYF
TGTGCCAGCAGCCAAGGGTCGTATCAGACGAGCTCCTACGAGCAGTACTTC
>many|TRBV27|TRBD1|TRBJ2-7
CASSLGDRKGYEQYF
TGTGCCAGCAGTCTGGGGGACAGGAAAGGCTACGAGCAGTACTTC
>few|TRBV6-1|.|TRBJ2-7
CASSESIGTYEQYF
TGTGCCAGCAGTGAATCGATAGGGACCTACGAGCAGTACTTC
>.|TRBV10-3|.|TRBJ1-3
CAIGTSGNTIYF
TGTGCCATCGGGACCTCAGGAAACACCATATATTTT
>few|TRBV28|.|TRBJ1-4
CASRLDRIMKKLFF
TGTGCCAGCAGACTCGACCGAATAATGAAAAAACTGTTTTTT
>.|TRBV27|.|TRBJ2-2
CASGSRGPGELFF
TGTGCCAGTGGTTCGCGGGGTCCCGGGGAGCTGTTTTTT
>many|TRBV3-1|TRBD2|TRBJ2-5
CASSQGLIAGVQETQYF
TGTGCCAGCAGCCAAGGGTTAATAGCGGGAGTCCAAGAGACCCAGTACTTC